This is a list of T cell receptor beta chains from one sample in a study of OX40 agonist ivuxolimab in advanced cancers. TCRdb's copy holds only in-frame clones and misses some; the assay was immunoSEQ multiplex PCR. The table records 55,000 to 90,000 clones, more than 75% of them present only once. Sequencing was performed on CD4+ or CD8+ T cells sorted from blood, taken in a trial of the OX40 agonist ivuxolimab. The receptor set was obtained from an adult with an advanced solid tumor such as melanoma, head and neck, liver or kidney cancer. Both conserved end residues are part of each CDR3. Each record gives: clone size, J gene, CDR3 length, D gene, V gene, CDR3 protein, CDR3 DNA. D genes are given only for firm matches. The size of a clone is reported for some rows only, either as once, few or many, or as a class for expanded clones.

clone_size: NA; j_call: TRBJ2-1; cdr3_length: 14; d_call: NA; v_call: TRBV5-5; cdr3_aa: CASSDWTANNEQFF; cdr3_nt: TGTGCCAGCAGCGATTGGACAGCCAACAATGAGCAGTTCTTC
clone_size: NA; j_call: TRBJ2-5; cdr3_length: 12; d_call: NA; v_call: TRBV29-1; cdr3_aa: CSVGGGQRTQYF; cdr3_nt: TGCAGCGTTGGGGGGGGACAGAGGACCCAGTACTTC
clone_size: NA; j_call: TRBJ1-2; cdr3_length: 13; d_call: TRBD1; v_call: TRBV7-9; cdr3_aa: CASSPQGGDGYTF; cdr3_nt: TGTGCCAGCAGCCCACAGGGGGGAGATGGCTACACCTTC
clone_size: NA; j_call: TRBJ2-5; cdr3_length: 16; d_call: NA; v_call: TRBV4-2; cdr3_aa: CASSQGGGPLQETQYF; cdr3_nt: TGTGCCAGCAGCCAAGGTGGGGGCCCCCTCCAAGAGACCCAGTACTTC
clone_size: NA; j_call: TRBJ2-1; cdr3_length: 16; d_call: TRBD2; v_call: TRBV7-2; cdr3_aa: CASSLSSGRASNEQFF; cdr3_nt: TGTGCCAGCAGCCTATCTAGCGGGAGGGCCTCCAATGAGCAGTTCTTC
clone_size: NA; j_call: TRBJ2-1; cdr3_length: 13; d_call: NA; v_call: TRBV5-1; cdr3_aa: CASSSGGFDEQFF; cdr3_nt: TGCGCCAGCAGCTCCGGGGGATTCGATGAGCAGTTCTTC
clone_size: NA; j_call: TRBJ1-5; cdr3_length: 20; d_call: TRBD1; v_call: TRBV9; cdr3_aa: CASSANRTGYIGTSNQPQHF; cdr3_nt: TGTGCCAGCAGCGCGAATCGGACAGGTTATATTGGGACAAGCAATCAGCCCCAGCATTTT
clone_size: NA; j_call: TRBJ1-2; cdr3_length: 13; d_call: NA; v_call: TRBV27; cdr3_aa: CASSPRGLYGYTF; cdr3_nt: TGTGCCAGCAGCCCTCGGGGCCTCTATGGCTACACCTTC
clone_size: NA; j_call: TRBJ1-1; cdr3_length: 19; d_call: TRBD1; v_call: TRBV12-5; cdr3_aa: CASGFHSPMDRIANTEAFF; cdr3_nt: TGTGCTAGTGGTTTCCATTCCCCCATGGACAGGATCGCGAACACTGAAGCTTTCTTT
clone_size: NA; j_call: TRBJ1-1; cdr3_length: 13; d_call: NA; v_call: TRBV7-2; cdr3_aa: CASSLTQYTEAFF; cdr3_nt: TGTGCCAGCAGCTTAACCCAGTACACTGAAGCTTTCTTT
clone_size: few; j_call: TRBJ1-2; cdr3_length: 15; d_call: TRBD1; v_call: TRBV9; cdr3_aa: CASSFRDRLDYGYTF; cdr3_nt: TGTGCCAGCAGCTTCCGGGACAGGCTTGACTATGGCTACACCTTC
clone_size: NA; j_call: TRBJ2-1; cdr3_length: 12; d_call: NA; v_call: TRBV27; cdr3_aa: CASRQGRDEQFF; cdr3_nt: TGTGCCAGCAGGCAGGGAAGGGATGAGCAGTTCTTC
clone_size: NA; j_call: TRBJ2-3; cdr3_length: 16; d_call: TRBD2; v_call: TRBV5-4; cdr3_aa: CASSQGLAGRTDTQYF; cdr3_nt: TGTGCCAGCAGCCAGGGACTAGCGGGGCGCACAGATACGCAGTATTTT